This TCR beta chain appears in the sequencing data of a study of cytomegalovirus exposure and HLA in healthy donors. Donors consisted of healthy bone marrow donors. Concerning this clone: What it binds is not known.

13 Jbeta primers and 60 Vbeta primers were used for the PCR. This table comes from immunoSEQ multiplex PCR, and its TCRdb copy is limited to in-frame clones, with some not included. Seen here are over 150,000 clones, around 72% observed once, and the top ten hold around 3%. Findings and caveats of the study: A later analysis showed TCR association rates differing by HLA locus, peaking at DRB1 and lowest at HLA-C. Associated with HLA alleles at 0.05 false discovery rate in a later analysis were about 17,000 TCR beta sequences.

The sample was PBMCs. This TCR came from a woman between 50 and 59 years old in good health and CMV-seropositive.

CDR3 DNA: TGTGCCAGCAGCGTACCTCTAGCGGGAGGAGGAGATACGCAGTATTTT. Its translation: CASSVPLAGGGDTQYF. J is TRBJ2-3 and V is TRBV7-2; 11 bases fit TRBD2. J was trimmed by 5 bases and V by 5 bases; bases with no gene match: 9. The CDR3 consists of 16 residues. Germline lookup yields CDR1 SGHTA and CDR2 FQGNSA.